The rows below give T cell receptor beta chains drawn from one sample of a study of identical twins. Via MiXCR, TCRdb re-called the 5' RACE reads, giving one row per CDR3 protein. The data hold about 720,000 distinct CDR3 sequences, with less than 10% observed a single time. The same data also contributed to another study, on yellow fever vaccine responses in identical twins.

Material: PBMCs. These receptors all come from a woman aged 18-30 years in good health. CDR3s include the opening cysteine and the closing phenylalanine or tryptophan. The D gene is left open where the match is weak. Clone size is stated in some rows and not others, as once, few, many or a class when expanded.

CDR3 protein	CDR3 DNA	D gene	V gene	J gene	clone size
CASSQDGQGERTGELFF	TGCGCCAGCAGCCAAGACGGACAGGGGGAAAGAACCGGGGAGCTGTTTTTT	TRBD1	TRBV5-1	TRBJ2-2	-
CASSQHRGWGGSDDEQYF	TGTGCCAGCAGCCAACACCGCGGCTGGGGCGGGAGTGACGACGAGCAGTACTTC	TRBD2	TRBV11-1	TRBJ2-7	few
CASSLGPIPEAFF	TGTGCCAGCAGCTTAGGACCTATTCCTGAAGCTTTCTTT	-	TRBV7-9	TRBJ1-1	many
CASSGNRGGYYGYTF	TGTGCCAGCAGCGGAAATCGGGGGGGTTACTATGGCTACACCTTC	-	TRBV5-6	TRBJ1-2	-
CASNPGQVLTGELFF	TGTGCCAGCAACCCGGGACAGGTTCTCACCGGGGAGCTGTTTTTT	TRBD1	TRBV9	TRBJ2-2	many
CASIPGTYTGELFF	TGTGCCAGCATCCCCGGGACTTACACCGGGGAGCTGTTTTTT	-	TRBV7-9	TRBJ2-2	few
CASSSPTGLSGANVLTF	TGTGCCAGCAGTTCGCCGACAGGCCTCTCTGGGGCCAACGTCCTGACTTTC	-	TRBV12-3/TRBV12-4	TRBJ2-6	few
CASSQEILAYEQFF	TGCGCCAGCAGCCAAGAAATACTAGCCTATGAGCAGTTCTTC	-	TRBV4-3	TRBJ2-1	few
CSVGTGSTDTQYF	TGCAGCGTCGGGACAGGGAGCACAGATACGCAGTATTTT	TRBD1	TRBV29-1	TRBJ2-3	many
CASSSPGNLNSPLHF	TGTGCCAGCAGTTCCCCAGGAAACTTAAATTCACCCCTCCACTTT	-	TRBV28	TRBJ1-6	few
CASSFRARRTSGYTF	TGTGCCAGCAGTTTCAGGGCCAGGCGTACCTCGGGCTACACCTTC	-	TRBV28	TRBJ1-2	few
CSATPLAGGWWDTQYF	TGCAGTGCTACCCCCTTAGCGGGGGGCTGGTGGGATACGCAGTATTTT	TRBD2	TRBV20-1	TRBJ2-3	many
CASSPGTGAITDTQYF	TGTGCCAGCAGCCCCGGGACAGGGGCTATCACAGATACGCAGTATTTT	TRBD1	TRBV7-3	TRBJ2-3	-
CASSFSLSTEAFF	TGTGCCAGCAGCTTCTCACTTTCCACTGAAGCTTTCTTT	-	TRBV7-3	TRBJ1-1	-
CASSQVFGTVYNEQFF	TGCGCCAGCAGCCAAGTATTCGGGACAGTCTACAATGAGCAGTTCTTC	TRBD1	TRBV4-1	TRBJ2-1	many
CAISELVGASGNTIYF	TGTGCCATCAGTGAGCTAGTGGGGGCCTCAGGAAACACCATATATTTT	-	TRBV10-3	TRBJ1-3	many
CASSPFVSSGSAGELFF	TGTGCCAGCAGTCCTTTTGTATCGTCGGGGTCCGCCGGGGAGCTGTTTTTT	-	TRBV5-6	TRBJ2-2	few
CATSAGTPGELFF	TGTGCCACCAGTGCCGGGACCCCGGGGGAGCTGTTTTTT	-	TRBV24-1	TRBJ2-2	many
CATSRSQEVEQFF	TGTGCCACCAGCAGGTCACAGGAGGTTGAGCAGTTCTTC	-	TRBV15	TRBJ2-1	few
CASSQTTRGEQYF	TGTGCCAGCAGCCAGACAACCCGGGGCGAGCAGTACTTC	-	TRBV3-1	TRBJ2-7	-
CASSRTGADTEAFF	TGCGCCAGCAGCAGGACAGGGGCCGACACTGAAGCTTTCTTT	TRBD1	TRBV5-1	TRBJ1-1	few
CASSLQGNTGELFF	TGCGCCAGCAGCTTACAGGGAAACACCGGGGAGCTGTTTTTT	-	TRBV5-1	TRBJ2-2	many
CSAREQTYNEQFF	TGCAGTGCTAGAGAACAGACCTACAATGAGCAGTTCTTC	-	TRBV20-1	TRBJ2-1	many
CATSPATDLIRPPGELFF	TGCGCCACCAGCCCCGCGACGGACTTGATACGCCCACCCGGGGAGCTGTTTTTT	-	TRBV10-2	TRBJ2-2	few
CSAPDLRGGGSSYNEQFF	TGCAGTGCTCCTGATCTTAGAGGGGGAGGATCCTCCTACAATGAGCAGTTCTTC	-	TRBV20-1	TRBJ2-1	-
CAISDFSPSEQYF	TGTGCCATCAGTGATTTTAGTCCGTCCGAGCAGTACTTC	-	TRBV10-3	TRBJ2-7	many
CASSDSRGGADTQYF	TGTGCCAGCAGTGACTCGAGGGGGGGGGCAGATACGCAGTATTTT	-	TRBV25-1	TRBJ2-3	many
CASSFRTGGSGYTF	TGTGCCAGCAGTTTCCGGACAGGGGGCAGCGGCTACACCTTC	TRBD1	TRBV6-5	TRBJ1-2	-
CASSLALDRHSYEQYF	TGTGCCAGCAGTTTAGCGTTGGACAGACACTCCTACGAGCAGTACTTC	-	TRBV12-3/TRBV12-4	TRBJ2-7	many
CASSLTSGESYEQYF	TGTGCCAGCAGCCTGACTAGCGGGGAAAGCTACGAGCAGTACTTC	TRBD2	TRBV11-2	TRBJ2-7	few
CASSPDYQVNIQYF	TGTGCCAGCAGTCCAGACTATCAGGTCAACATTCAGTACTTC	-	TRBV6-1	TRBJ2-4	few
CASRRTGDSPGYTF	TGTGCCAGCAGGCGGACAGGCGATTCCCCTGGCTACACCTTC	TRBD1	TRBV6-1	TRBJ1-2	-
CASNLFGGRRGPDQETQYF	TGTGCCAGCAATTTGTTTGGAGGACGACGGGGTCCTGACCAAGAGACCCAGTACTTC	-	TRBV6-2/TRBV6-3	TRBJ2-5	-
CASSTGTVGTQYF	TGTGCCAGCAGCACCGGGACTGTTGGTACGCAGTATTTT	-	TRBV7-9	TRBJ2-3	many
CASSPDRAYEQYF	TGTGCCAGCAGCCCGGACAGGGCCTACGAGCAGTACTTC	TRBD1	TRBV18	TRBJ2-7	many
CASSIEQGNGYTF	TGTGCCAGTAGTATAGAACAGGGAAATGGCTACACCTTC	-	TRBV19	TRBJ1-2	few
CASSLALAPNYEQYF	TGTGCCAGCAGCTTAGCCTTAGCTCCCAACTACGAGCAGTACTTC	-	TRBV7-2	TRBJ2-7	few
CASSPQSNEKLFF	TGTGCCAGCAGCCCCCAGAGTAATGAAAAACTGTTTTTT	-	TRBV7-9	TRBJ1-4	-
CSAREWGTSTDTQYF	TGCAGTGCTAGAGAATGGGGTACTAGCACAGATACGCAGTATTTT	-	TRBV20-1	TRBJ2-3	-
CSAIPVLGGAGNTGELFF	TGCAGTGCCATACCAGTTTTGGGGGGGGCAGGAAACACCGGGGAGCTGTTTTTT	-	TRBV20-1	TRBJ2-2	few
CSVLRDYPSPFSSYNEQFF	TGCAGCGTTCTCCGGGACTACCCATCTCCTTTTAGCTCCTACAATGAGCAGTTCTTC	TRBD2	TRBV29-1	TRBJ2-1	many